Listed here are 13 T cell receptor beta chains from one sample, sequenced in a study of CD8 T cells in ankylosing spondylitis (dated by TCRdb to about 2017). Libraries came from 5' RACE. Sequencing relied on an Illumina HiSeq 2500. The public reads were run again by TCRdb, first through fastp at Q25 and then through MiXCR, and only productive beta chains were kept. For every CDR3 protein sequence, its rows merge into one entry that carries the most common genes and DNA. In this sample the table shows about 480,000 distinct CDR3 sequences, 17% of which occur a single time. 0.95% to 1.1% of the sample goes to the ten largest clones. Overall study results and their limits: Blood from ankylosing spondylitis patients appeared to be characterized by a TCR beta motif composed of under 10 highly homologous amino acid variants.

Antigens for these TCRs are unknown. Sequencing was performed on blood, either unsorted or a sorted T cell fraction (not recorded which). These receptors all stem from a male donor with ankylosing spondylitis.

The gene calls are TRBV11-2 and TRBJ2-1, with 7 positions matching TRBD2. Germline V lookup: CDR1 SGHAT, CDR2 FQNNGV. This CDR3 comprises 15 residues. Trimming cost V 5 bases and J 4 bases; bases outside gene matches: 8. CDR3 protein: CASSQGTNKYNEQFF. The DNA of the CDR3 is TGTGCCAGCAGCCAAGGGACTAACAAATACAATGAGCAGTTCTTC.

This clonotype came up a few times. J is TRBJ1-3 and V is TRBV10-3; D is perhaps TRBD1 (5 bases). There are 16 residues in the CDR3. Per germline, CDR1 ENHRY and CDR2 SYGVKD. Trimming took off 4 bases at V and 2 bases at J, with 15 bases between the two ends. The CDR3 DNA sequence: TGTGCCATCAGTGTGGGGCAACATGGGCCTGGAAACACCATATATTTT. It codes for CAISVGQHGPGNTIYF.

J is TRBJ2-3 and V is TRBV9; D not certain. The germline V and J ends were trimmed by 0 bases and 1 base, with 6 bases remaining between them. Germline assignment: CDR1 SGDLS and CDR2 YYNGEE. There are 14 residues in the CDR3. The CDR3 protein is CASSVGLRTDTQYF. CDR3 nucleotides: TGTGCCAGCAGCGTAGGGCTTCGCACAGATACGCAGTATTTT.

This clonotype was observed a few times. This rearrangement joins TRBV20-1 to TRBJ2-3; no reliable D call. Per the germline V gene, CDR1 is DFQATT and CDR2 is SNEGSKA (reference sequence). V lost 1 base and J lost 4, with 9 bases in between. The CDR3 consists of 13 residues. The CDR3 loop reads CSARAPAPDTQYF. In nucleotides, the CDR3 is TGCAGTGCTAGAGCCCCGGCACCAGATACGCAGTATTTT.

This clonotype was observed at least ten times. This sequence joins TRBV7-2 and TRBJ1-2, with a tentative D call TRBD1 (6 bases). The CDR3 contains 14 residues. CDR1 and CDR2 from the germline V gene are SGHTA and FQGNSA. V was clipped by 5 bases and J by 4 bases, with 14 bases between them. Written as DNA, the CDR3 is TGTGCCAGCAGCGCCCAACAGGGTGGCTATGGCTACACCTTC. Amino acid sequence: CASSAQQGGYGYTF.

This clonotype was counted many times. The rearrangement uses TRBV27 and TRBJ1-2; TRBD1 might be the D (6 bases). This CDR3 spans 13 amino acids. The V gene lost 6 bases and the J gene lost 2 bases, with 10 bases spanning the gap. Germline CDR1 MNHEY, CDR2 SMNVEV (reference sequence). The chain's CDR3 is CASRRDKNYGYTF. CDR3 in DNA: TGTGCCAGCAGGAGGGACAAAAACTATGGCTACACCTTC.

The gene calls are TRBV6-1 and TRBJ2-1; TRBD1 might be the D (6 bases). The CDR3 covers 15 residues. Deletions cut 8 bases from V and 9 bases from J, with 23 bases between. Germline CDR1 MNHNS, CDR2 SASEGT. The CDR3 loop is CASRSPAGAGAEQFF. The CDR3 DNA reads TGTGCCAGCCGGAGCCCGGCAGGGGCTGGGGCTGAGCAGTTCTTC.

The CDR3 protein is CASSLDRWENGYTF. CDR3 sequence (DNA): TGTGCCAGCAGCCTCGACAGATGGGAAAATGGCTACACCTTC. The chain employs TRBV7-8 and TRBJ1-2, with D tentatively TRBD1 (5 bases). CDR1 and CDR2 (germline): SGHVS, FQNEAQ. The germline V and J ends were trimmed by 5 bases and 6 bases, with 16 bases remaining between them. This CDR3 is built from 14 residues.

The sample holds a few counts of this clonotype. The chain combines TRBV12-3 or TRBV12-4 with TRBJ2-4; D is possibly TRBD1 (5 bases). The CDR3 loop spans 15 amino acids. Trimming pared 6 bases from V and 0 bases from J, leaving 12 bases between. CDR3 in DNA: TGTGCCAGCAGCTATCGACAGTTAGCCAAAAACATTCAGTACTTC. Amino acid sequence: CASSYRQLAKNIQYF.

The V call is TRBV5-6, the J call TRBJ1-5, with D perhaps matching TRBD1 (5 bases). The germline V gene has CDR1 SGHDT and CDR2 YYEEEE. This CDR3 comprises 16 residues. The V gene lost 1 base and the J gene lost 0 bases, with 11 bases spanning the gap. The CDR3 spells CASSLRGANSNQPQHF. CDR3 bases: TGTGCCAGCAGCTTGAGAGGGGCGAATAGCAATCAGCCCCAGCATTTT. The full variable domain, rest sourced from reference TRBV5-6 and TRBJ1-5, is DAGVTQSPTHLIKTRGQQVTLRCSPKSGHDTVSWYQQALGQGPQFIFQYYEEEERQRGNFPDRFSGHQFPNYSSELNVNALLLGDSALYLCASSLRGANSNQPQHFGDGTRLSIL.

The chain recombines TRBV5-1 with TRBJ2-6; D call uncertain. CDR1 is SGHRS, CDR2 YFSETQ, per germline. V shed 4 bases and J shed 0 bases, with 8 bases lying between them. The CDR3 extends over 15 amino acids. The CDR3 sequence is CASSKDSSGANVLTF. The CDR3 DNA reads as TGCGCCAGCAGCAAGGATAGCTCTGGGGCCAACGTCCTGACTTTC.

The V call is TRBV9, the J call TRBJ1-4; D is ambiguous. Trimming left V 4 bases short and J 2 bases short, with 6 bases between. Per germline, CDR1 SGDLS and CDR2 YYNGEE. The CDR3 is made up of 13 amino acids. DNA for the CDR3: TGTGCCAGCAGCCCTCGCACTAATGAAAAACTGTTTTTT. This gives the protein CASSPRTNEKLFF.

This clonotype was counted a few times. V is TRBV7-9 and J is TRBJ2-4; D unresolved. Germline V gene data show CDR1 as SEHNR and CDR2 as FQNEAQ (reference sequence). With 4 bases removed from V and 5 bases from J, the gap between germline ends came to 6 bases. The CDR3 extends over 12 amino acids. CDR3 DNA sequence: TGTGCCAGCAGCTCGGACCAAAACATTCAGTACTTC. Translating gives CASSSDQNIQYF.